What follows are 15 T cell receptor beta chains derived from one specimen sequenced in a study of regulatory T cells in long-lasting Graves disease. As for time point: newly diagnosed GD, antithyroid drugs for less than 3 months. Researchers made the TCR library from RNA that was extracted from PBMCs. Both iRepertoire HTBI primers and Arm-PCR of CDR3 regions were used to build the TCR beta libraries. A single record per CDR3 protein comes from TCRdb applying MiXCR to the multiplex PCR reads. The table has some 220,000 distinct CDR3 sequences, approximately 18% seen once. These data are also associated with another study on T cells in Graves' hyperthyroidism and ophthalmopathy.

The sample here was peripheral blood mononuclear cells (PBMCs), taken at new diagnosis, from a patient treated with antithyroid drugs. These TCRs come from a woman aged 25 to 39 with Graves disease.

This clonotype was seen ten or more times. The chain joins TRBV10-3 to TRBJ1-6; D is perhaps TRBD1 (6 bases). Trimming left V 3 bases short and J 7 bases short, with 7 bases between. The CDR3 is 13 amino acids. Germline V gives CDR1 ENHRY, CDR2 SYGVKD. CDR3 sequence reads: CAISEGGNSPLHF. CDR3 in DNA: TGTGCCATCAGTGAAGGGGGGAATTCACCCCTCCACTTT.

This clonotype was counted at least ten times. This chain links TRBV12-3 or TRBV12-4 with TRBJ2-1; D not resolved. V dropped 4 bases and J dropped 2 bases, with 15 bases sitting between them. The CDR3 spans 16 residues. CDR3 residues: CASSSPRLPPYNEQFF. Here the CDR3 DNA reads TGTGCCAGCAGTTCTCCTAGGCTACCCCCCTACAATGAGCAGTTCTTC.

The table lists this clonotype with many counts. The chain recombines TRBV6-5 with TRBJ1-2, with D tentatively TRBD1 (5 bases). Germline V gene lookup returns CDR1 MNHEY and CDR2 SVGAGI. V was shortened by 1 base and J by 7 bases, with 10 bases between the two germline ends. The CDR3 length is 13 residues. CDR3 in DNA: TGTGCCAGCAGTTACTTCCCGGGGGGTGGCTACACCTTC. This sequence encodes CASSYFPGGGYTF.

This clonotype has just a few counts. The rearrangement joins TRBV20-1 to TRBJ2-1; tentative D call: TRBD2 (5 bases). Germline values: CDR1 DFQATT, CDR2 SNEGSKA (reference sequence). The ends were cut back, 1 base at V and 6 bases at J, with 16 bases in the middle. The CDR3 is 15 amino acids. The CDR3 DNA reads TGCAGTGCTAGAGGAGCCTACCCGGACTCCAATGAGCAGTTCTTC. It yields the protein CSARGAYPDSNEQFF.

CDR3 nucleotide sequence: TGTGCCAGCAGAAAAGCGGGAGGGCCGACAGATACGCAGTATTTT. It is translated as CASRKAGGPTDTQYF. The rearrangement joins TRBV12-3 or TRBV12-4 to TRBJ2-3; 10 nucleotides align to TRBD2. V lost 6 bases and J lost 3; bases outside the gene matches: 6. The CDR3 sequence is 15 residues long.

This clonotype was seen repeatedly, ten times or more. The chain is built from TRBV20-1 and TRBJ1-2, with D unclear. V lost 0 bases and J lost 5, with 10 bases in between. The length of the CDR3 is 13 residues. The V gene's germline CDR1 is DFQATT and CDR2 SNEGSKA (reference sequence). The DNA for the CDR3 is TGCAGTGCTAGAGATCGTACAGTGTATGGCTACACCTTC. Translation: CSARDRTVYGYTF.

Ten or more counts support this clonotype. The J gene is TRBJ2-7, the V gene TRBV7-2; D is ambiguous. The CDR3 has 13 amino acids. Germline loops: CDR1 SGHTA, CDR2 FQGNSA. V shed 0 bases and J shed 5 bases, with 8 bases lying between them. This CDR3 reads CASSLAWENEQYF. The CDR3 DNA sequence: TGTGCCAGCAGCTTAGCTTGGGAAAACGAGCAGTACTTC.

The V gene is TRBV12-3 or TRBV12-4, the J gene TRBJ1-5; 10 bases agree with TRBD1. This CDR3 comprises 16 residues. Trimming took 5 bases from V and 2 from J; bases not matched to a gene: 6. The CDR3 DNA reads TGTGCCAGCAGTGACCGACAGGGGGCCCGCAATCAGCCCCAGCATTTT. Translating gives CASSDRQGARNQPQHF.

The DNA of the CDR3 is TGTGCCAGCAGCTTACTTACAGGGAGAGATACGCAGTATTTT. This codes for CASSLLTGRDTQYF. The genes are TRBV11-2 and TRBJ2-3; a weak D match, TRBD1 (6 bases). V was cut by 2 bases and J by 5 bases, with 11 bases left in between. This CDR3 spans 14 amino acids. CDR1 and CDR2 from the germline V gene are SGHAT and FQNNGV. The variable domain in full, with the rest retrieved from reference TRBV11-2 and TRBJ2-3, is EAGVAQSPRYKIIEKRQSVAFWCNPISGHATLYWYQQILGQGPKLLIQFQNNGVVDDSQLPKDRFSAERLKGVDSTLKIQPAKLEDSAVYLCASSLLTGRDTQYFGPGTRLTVL.

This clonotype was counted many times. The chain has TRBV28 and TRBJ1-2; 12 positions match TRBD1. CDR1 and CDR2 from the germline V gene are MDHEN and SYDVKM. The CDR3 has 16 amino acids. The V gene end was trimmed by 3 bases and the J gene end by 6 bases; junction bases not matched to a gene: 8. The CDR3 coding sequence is TGTGCCAGCAGTTTTCTATGGGACAGGGGGCGAAATGGCTACACCTTC. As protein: CASSFLWDRGRNGYTF.

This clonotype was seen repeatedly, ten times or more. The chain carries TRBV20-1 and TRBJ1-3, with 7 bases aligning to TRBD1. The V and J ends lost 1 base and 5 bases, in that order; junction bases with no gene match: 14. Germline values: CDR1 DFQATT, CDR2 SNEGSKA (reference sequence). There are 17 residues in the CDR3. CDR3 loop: CSARGREGASPRNTIYF. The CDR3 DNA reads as TGCAGTGCTAGAGGACGGGAGGGGGCGAGCCCACGAAACACCATATATTTT.

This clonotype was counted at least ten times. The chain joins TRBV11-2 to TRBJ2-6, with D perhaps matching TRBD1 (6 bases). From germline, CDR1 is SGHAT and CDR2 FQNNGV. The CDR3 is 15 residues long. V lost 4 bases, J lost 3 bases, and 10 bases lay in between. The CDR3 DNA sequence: TGTGCCAGCAGCTCCCGGACAGTTGGGGCCAACGTCCTGACTTTC. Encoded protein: CASSSRTVGANVLTF.

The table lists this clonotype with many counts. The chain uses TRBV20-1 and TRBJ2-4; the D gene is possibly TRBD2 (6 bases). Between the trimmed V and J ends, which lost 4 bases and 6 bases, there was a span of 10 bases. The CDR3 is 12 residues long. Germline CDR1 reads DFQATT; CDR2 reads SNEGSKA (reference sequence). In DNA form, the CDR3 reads TGCAGTGCTAATAGCGGACCAAACATTCAGTACTTC. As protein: CSANSGPNIQYF.

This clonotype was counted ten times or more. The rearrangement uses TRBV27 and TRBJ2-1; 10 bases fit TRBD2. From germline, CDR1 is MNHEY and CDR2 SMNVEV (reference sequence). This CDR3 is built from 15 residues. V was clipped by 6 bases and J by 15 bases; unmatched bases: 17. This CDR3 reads CASSSNSGGSSWAFF. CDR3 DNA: TGTGCCAGCAGCTCTAATAGCGGGGGGTCCTCGTGGGCGTTCTTC.

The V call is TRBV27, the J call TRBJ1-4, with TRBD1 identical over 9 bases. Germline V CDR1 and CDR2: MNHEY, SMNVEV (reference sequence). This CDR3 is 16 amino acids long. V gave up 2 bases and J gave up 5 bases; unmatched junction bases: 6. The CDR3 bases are TGTGCCAGCAGTTTACTCCGACAGGGGGAAAATGAAAAACTGTTTTTT. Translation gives CASSLLRQGENEKLFF.